The 5 T cell receptor beta chains presented below share a single source sample, sequenced in a study of T cells after yellow fever vaccination. TCRdb re-derived calls from the 5' RACE reads in MiXCR, one entry per CDR3 protein. The sample has 300,000 to 350,000 distinct CDR3 sequences; 9.5% to 12% are singletons. The sample was CD4+ T cells sorted from PBMCs, taken 45 days after the yellow fever booster vaccination. The receptors originated from a man aged 18 to 29 who received the YFV17D yellow fever vaccine.

Many counts were recorded for this clonotype. This chain connects TRBV18 to TRBJ2-1; unclear D gene. The CDR3 runs to 13 residues. V lost 2 bases and J 5 bases, leaving 7 bases between the germline ends. CDR1 is KGHSH and CDR2 is LQKENI in the germline V gene. In DNA, the CDR3 is TGTGCCAGCTCACCAGGCCTGAACAATGAGCAGTTCTTC. It encodes CASSPGLNNEQFF.

The chain couples TRBV29-1 to TRBJ1-1; D uncertain. The germline V and J ends were trimmed by 0 bases and 4 bases, with 9 bases remaining between them. In germline, CDR1 is SQVTM, CDR2 ANQGSEA. This CDR3 comprises 13 residues. CDR3 loop: CSVEESRVTEAFF. The CDR3 DNA is TGCAGCGTTGAAGAGTCGAGGGTCACTGAAGCTTTCTTT.

V and J are TRBV11-2 and TRBJ2-5; 10 bases fit TRBD2. Germline V gene lookup returns CDR1 SGHAT and CDR2 FQNNGV. The CDR3 has 16 amino acids. Trimming removed 5 bases from V and 4 bases from J; junction bases left unmatched: 10. This CDR3 reads CASSPPLAGVSETQYF. CDR3 nucleotide sequence: TGTGCCAGCAGCCCCCCTCTAGCGGGGGTGTCAGAGACCCAGTACTTC. Complete variable domain (other parts from reference TRBV11-2 and TRBJ2-5): EAGVAQSPRYKIIEKRQSVAFWCNPISGHATLYWYQQILGQGPKLLIQFQNNGVVDDSQLPKDRFSAERLKGVDSTLKIQPAKLEDSAVYLCASSPPLAGVSETQYFGPGTRLLVL.

The rearrangement links TRBV10-3 to TRBJ2-3, with 7 nucleotides matching TRBD1. The CDR3 consists of 15 residues. V shed 2 bases, J shed 1 base, and the junction held 3 bases outside the gene matches. Germline CDR1 reads ENHRY; CDR2 reads SYGVKD. CDR3 sequence (DNA): TGTGCCATCAGTGAGAAAGGACAGGGCACAGATACGCAGTATTTT. Translated: CAISEKGQGTDTQYF.

The chain is built from TRBV7-2 and TRBJ1-1, with D possibly matching TRBD1 (6 bases). The CDR3 covers 13 residues. The V end was cut by 2 bases, the J end by 8 bases, with 12 bases between. CDR1 is SGHTA and CDR2 is FQGNSA in the germline V gene. The CDR3 nucleotides are TGTGCCAGCAGCTTAACATACAGGGAAGAAGCTTTCTTT. This encodes CASSLTYREEAFF. The whole variable domain, filled in from reference TRBV7-2 and TRBJ1-1, reads GAGVSQSPSNKVTEKGKDVELRCDPISGHTALYWYRQSLGQGLEFLIYFQGNSAPDKSGLPSDRFSAERTGGSVSTLTIQRTQQEDSAVYLCASSLTYREEAFFGQGTRLTVV.